Listed here are 15 T cell receptor beta chains from one sample, sequenced in a study of molecular identifiers for immune sequencing clone quantification. Each CDR3 protein is one row after TCRdb ran MiXCR on the PCR reads. The data contain about half a million distinct CDR3 sequences, roughly a fifth of them singletons. Material: naive CD8+ T cells from blood, with Jurkat cell RNA spiked in. The subset denotes: FACS-sorted CD8+CD4-CCR7+CD45RA+ naive T cells. These receptors originate from a human donor in good health. Some libraries in this study had Jurkat cell RNA spiked in.

This clonotype was detected many times. The chain carries TRBV2 and TRBJ2-3; D uncertain. V was trimmed by 6 bases and J by 0 bases, leaving 16 bases between them. This CDR3 has 16 residues. The V gene's germline CDR1 is SNHLY and CDR2 FYNNEI. Here the CDR3 DNA reads TGTGCCAGCAGAACGTCAGAAGGGCTGAGCACAGATACGCAGTATTTT. This encodes CASRTSEGLSTDTQYF.

This clonotype has a count of ten or more. The V call is TRBV7-6, the J call TRBJ2-2; D is ambiguous. In germline, CDR1 is SGHVS, CDR2 FNYEAQ. V shed 3 bases and J shed 6 bases, with 11 bases lying between them. This CDR3 has 14 amino acids. The CDR3 region is CASSFAEWSGELFF. CDR3 nucleotide sequence: TGTGCCAGCAGCTTTGCGGAATGGTCCGGGGAGCTGTTTTTT.

The chain uses TRBV19 and TRBJ2-7; a weak D match, TRBD2 (5 bases). In germline, CDR1 is LNHDA, CDR2 SQIVND (reference sequence). The CDR3 runs 12 residues. Trimming took off 10 bases at V and 2 bases at J, with 12 bases between the two ends. The CDR3 coding sequence is TGTGCCAAACGGGGTCCCCCCTACGAGCAGTACTTC. Its translation: CAKRGPPYEQYF.

This clonotype was detected many times. The chain recombines TRBV28 with TRBJ2-3; the D gene is possibly TRBD2 (5 bases). The CDR3 totals 15 residues. Trimming left V 2 bases short and J 5 bases short, with 14 bases between. The germline gives CDR1 MDHEN, CDR2 SYDVKM. The CDR3 here is CASSLRSGIVDTQYF. For the CDR3, the DNA is TGTGCCAGCAGTTTAAGGTCCGGGATCGTAGATACGCAGTATTTT.

This clonotype was observed a handful of times. The chain combines TRBV6-2 or TRBV6-3 with TRBJ2-1; 7 bases are a match to TRBD2. J lost 1 base, V lost 6 bases, and 6 bases had no gene match. Germline assignment: CDR1 MNHEY and CDR2 SVGEGT. This CDR3 spans 15 amino acids. In DNA, the CDR3 is TGTGCCAGCAGCTATGAGCGGGAATCCTACAATGAGCAGTTCTTC. It yields the protein CASSYERESYNEQFF.

V usage is TRBV10-2 and J usage is TRBJ2-7, with 7 bases lining up with TRBD1. The CDR3 totals 14 residues. Germline V CDR1 and CDR2: WSHSY, SAAADI. J lost 3 bases, V lost 4 bases, and 6 bases had no gene match. The CDR3 is CASSVQGVLYEQYF. Written as DNA, the CDR3 is TGCGCCAGCAGTGTTCAGGGGGTGCTCTACGAGCAGTACTTC.

Comment on this clonotype: A single base separates this from a much larger clone, so it may be a read error. A read error is likely, as this CDR3 ends without the conserved phenylalanine or tryptophan. The CDR3 protein is CASSPDRGPNQPQHS. The CDR3 DNA is TGTGCCAGCAGCCCTGACAGGGGGCCCAATCAGCCCCAGCATTCT. This sequence joins TRBV6-5 and TRBJ1-5, with 10 bases aligning to TRBD1. The CDR3 loop spans 15 amino acids. V lost 6 bases and J lost 3; bases outside the gene matches: 5. Germline assignment: CDR1 MNHEY and CDR2 SVGAGI.

V and J are TRBV5-6 and TRBJ2-5; D is unclear. The V and J ends lost 4 bases and 5 bases respectively, with 21 bases between them. CDR1 and CDR2 from the germline V gene are SGHDT and YYEEEE. The CDR3 loop spans 16 amino acids. CDR3 region: CASSQWADPLKETQYF. Written as DNA, the CDR3 is TGTGCCAGCAGCCAATGGGCCGATCCCCTTAAGGAGACCCAGTACTTC.

The V and J genes are TRBV27 and TRBJ2-5, with a tentative D call TRBD1 (5 bases). CDR1 MNHEY and CDR2 SMNVEV come from the germline V gene (reference sequence). V was shortened by 3 bases and J by 2 bases, with 7 bases between the two germline ends. CDR3 length: 13 residues. The CDR3 reads CASSFGAQETQYF. DNA of the CDR3: TGTGCCAGCAGTTTTGGGGCACAAGAGACCCAGTACTTC.

CDR3 coding DNA: TGTGCCAGCAGGGAACTAGCGGGATACACAGATACGCAGTATTTT. This encodes CASRELAGYTDTQYF. The rearrangement uses TRBV27 and TRBJ2-3; 10 positions match TRBD2. Germline trimming cut 6 bases from V and 2 bases from J; bases unmatched to any gene: 5. The CDR3 totals 15 residues. Germline V gives CDR1 MNHEY, CDR2 SMNVEV (reference sequence).

This clonotype occurred a few times. CDR3 region: CASSVRGQGTEAFF. The CDR3 coding sequence is TGTGCCAGCAGTGTCAGGGGGCAAGGGACTGAAGCTTTCTTT. The chain joins TRBV27 to TRBJ1-1, with 8 bases lining up with TRBD1. The CDR3 is 14 amino acids. From germline, CDR1 is MNHEY and CDR2 SMNVEV (reference sequence). J lost 5 bases, V lost 5 bases, and 7 bases had no gene match.

The genes are TRBV7-8 and TRBJ2-2; 7 bases are a match to TRBD2. The germline gives CDR1 SGHVS, CDR2 FQNEAQ. The CDR3 runs 17 residues. After removal of 1 base from V and 0 bases from J, the junction contained 5 bases not matched to a gene. The CDR3 sequence: CASSLEASGTNTGELFF. CDR3 DNA sequence: TGTGCCAGCAGCTTAGAAGCTAGCGGAACGAACACCGGGGAGCTGTTTTTT.

The table lists this clonotype with a few counts. V is TRBV7-9 and J is TRBJ2-5, with TRBD2 identical over 15 bases. The length of the CDR3 is 17 residues. J was trimmed by 5 bases and V by 5 bases; bases with no gene match: 9. CDR1 is SEHNR and CDR2 is FQNEAQ in the germline V gene (reference sequence). The CDR3 DNA follows: TGTGCCAGCAGCCCAAGGACTAGCGGGAGGGCCTTGGAGACCCAGTACTTC. The encoded protein is CASSPRTSGRALETQYF.

This clonotype was seen just once. This may arise from a read error, as a much more abundant clone is one base away. The final CDR3 position lacks the conserved phenylalanine or tryptophan, pointing to a likely read error. CDR3: CASSPPGPLTEAFL. The CDR3 DNA reads as TGTGCCAGCAGCCCACCAGGGCCCCTCACTGAAGCTTTCTTG. The chain recombines TRBV7-9 with TRBJ1-1; tentatively, D is TRBD1 (5 bases). The CDR3 length is 14 residues. The V end was cut by 5 bases, the J end by 4 bases, with 14 bases between. From germline, CDR1 is SEHNR and CDR2 FQNEAQ (reference sequence).

With respect to this clonotype: The junction departs from the called germline gene at one end, perhaps through a read error. This rearrangement joins TRBV29-1 to TRBJ2-1; 10 positions match TRBD2. Germline CDR1 and CDR2: SQVTM and ANQGSEA. This CDR3 contains 17 residues. In DNA form, the CDR3 reads TGCAGCGTTGTAGCTAGCGGGAGATTTGGCTCCTACGATGAGCAGTTCTTC. Translated, it gives CSVVASGRFGSYDEQFF.